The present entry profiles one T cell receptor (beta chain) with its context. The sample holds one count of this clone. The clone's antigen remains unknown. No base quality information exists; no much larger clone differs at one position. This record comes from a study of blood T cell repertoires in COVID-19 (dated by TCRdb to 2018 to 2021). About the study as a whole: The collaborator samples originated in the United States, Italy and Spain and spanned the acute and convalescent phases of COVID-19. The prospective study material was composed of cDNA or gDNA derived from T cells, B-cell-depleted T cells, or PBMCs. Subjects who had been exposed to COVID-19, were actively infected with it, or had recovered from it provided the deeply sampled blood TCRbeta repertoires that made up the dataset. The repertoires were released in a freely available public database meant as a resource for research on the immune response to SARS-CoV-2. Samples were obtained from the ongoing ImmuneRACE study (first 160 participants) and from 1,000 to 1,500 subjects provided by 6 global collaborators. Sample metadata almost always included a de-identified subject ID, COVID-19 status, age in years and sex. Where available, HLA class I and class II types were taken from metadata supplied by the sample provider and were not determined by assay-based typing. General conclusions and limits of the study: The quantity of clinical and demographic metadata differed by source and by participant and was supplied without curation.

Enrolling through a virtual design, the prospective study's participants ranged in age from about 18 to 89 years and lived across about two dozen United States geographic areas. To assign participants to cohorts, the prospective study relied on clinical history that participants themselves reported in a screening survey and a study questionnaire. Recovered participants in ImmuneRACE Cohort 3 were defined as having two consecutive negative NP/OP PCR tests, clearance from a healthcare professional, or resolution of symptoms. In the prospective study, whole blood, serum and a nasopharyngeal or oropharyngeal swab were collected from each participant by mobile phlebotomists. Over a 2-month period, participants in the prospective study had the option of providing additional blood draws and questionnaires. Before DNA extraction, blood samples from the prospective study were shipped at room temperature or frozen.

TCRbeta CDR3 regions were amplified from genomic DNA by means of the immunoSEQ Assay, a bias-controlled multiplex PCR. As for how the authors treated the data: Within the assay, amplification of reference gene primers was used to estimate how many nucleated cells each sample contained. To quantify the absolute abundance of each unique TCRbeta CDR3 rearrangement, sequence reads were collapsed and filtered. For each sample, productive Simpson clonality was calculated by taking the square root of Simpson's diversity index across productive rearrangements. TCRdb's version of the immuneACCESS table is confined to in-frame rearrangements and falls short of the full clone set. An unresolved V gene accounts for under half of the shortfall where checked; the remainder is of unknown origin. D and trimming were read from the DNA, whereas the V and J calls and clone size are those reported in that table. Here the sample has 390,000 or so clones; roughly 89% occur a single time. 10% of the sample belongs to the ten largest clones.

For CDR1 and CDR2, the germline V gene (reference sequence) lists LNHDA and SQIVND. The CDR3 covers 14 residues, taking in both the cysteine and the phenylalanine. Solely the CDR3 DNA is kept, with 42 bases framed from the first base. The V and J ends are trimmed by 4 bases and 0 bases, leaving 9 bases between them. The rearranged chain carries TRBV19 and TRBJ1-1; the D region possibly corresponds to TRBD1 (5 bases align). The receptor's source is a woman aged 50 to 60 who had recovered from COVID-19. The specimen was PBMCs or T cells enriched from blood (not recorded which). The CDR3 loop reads CASSTSTVNTEAFF. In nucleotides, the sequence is TGTGCCAGTAGTACCTCGACAGTGAACACTGAAGCTTTCTTT.